This entry lists 8 T cell receptor beta chains sequenced from one sample in a study of T-cell reconstitution after alpha-beta-depleted transplantation in children. Unique molecular identifiers were incorporated into the prepared TCRbeta library. TCRdb called the PCR reads again in MiXCR, with one record for every CDR3 protein. In the table there are about a million distinct CDR3 sequences, around 30% of which are singletons. The material was PBMCs, mostly from graft donor cells, obtained 360 days after TCRalphabeta/CD19-depleted stem cell transplant. The receptors derive from a boy under two years old who had a stem cell transplant for SCID, so the T cells may come from the graft donor.

This clonotype was seen only a few times. V gene TRBV20-1 combines with J gene TRBJ2-7, with 7 positions matching TRBD2. CDR1 and CDR2 from the germline V gene are DFQATT and SNEGSKA (reference sequence). Trimming removed 4 bases from V and 3 bases from J; junction bases left unmatched: 9. This CDR3 is built from 14 residues. The CDR3: CSATPPSGDYEQYF. CDR3 DNA sequence: TGCAGTGCTACTCCCCCCAGCGGGGACTACGAGCAGTACTTC.

This sequence joins TRBV9 and TRBJ2-5; TRBD1 matches 10 bases. The CDR3 totals 15 residues. Germline CDR1 reads SGDLS; CDR2 reads YYNGEE. V trimming: 4 bases; J trimming: 2 bases; junction bases outside the gene matches: 5. CDR3 loop: CASSTGTGEQETQYF. CDR3 coding DNA: TGTGCCAGCAGCACCGGGACAGGGGAGCAAGAGACCCAGTACTTC.

This clonotype was picked up a small number of times. The chain couples TRBV25-1 to TRBJ1-4; no clear D gene. There are 13 residues in the CDR3. The germline V gene has CDR1 MGHDK and CDR2 SYGVNS. V was pared by 2 bases and J by 3 bases, with 4 bases between. The CDR3 loop reads CASSERANEKLFF. CDR3 nucleotide sequence: TGTGCCAGCAGTGAACGGGCTAATGAAAAACTGTTTTTT.

This clonotype was found a few times. The chain links TRBV4-1 to TRBJ2-7; TRBD1 might be the D (6 bases). V lost 5 bases and J 3 bases, leaving 17 bases between the germline ends. The CDR3 runs 15 residues. Germline V lookup: CDR1 MGHRA, CDR2 YSYEKL. The CDR3 coding sequence is TGCGCCAGCAGCAGGGTACCTTTACAGGGCTACGAGCAGTACTTC. Protein sequence: CASSRVPLQGYEQYF.

There are a few counts of this clonotype. The V and J genes are TRBV29-1 and TRBJ2-5; 9 nucleotides match TRBD1. CDR1 SQVTM and CDR2 ANQGSEA come from the germline V gene. The CDR3 extends over 15 amino acids. The trim removed 4 bases at V and 8 bases at J, leaving 14 bases unmatched. The CDR3 loop is CSVGTGVRNIRTQYF. CDR3 nucleotides: TGCAGCGTTGGGACAGGGGTACGGAACATCCGAACCCAGTACTTC.

In its sample, this clonotype was seen a few times. The rearrangement links TRBV20-1 to TRBJ2-1, with D possibly TRBD2 on 7 matching bases. Germline CDR1 reads DFQATT; CDR2 reads SNEGSKA (reference sequence). The CDR3 spans 16 residues. V dropped 4 bases and J dropped 0 bases, with 16 bases sitting between them. CDR3 coding DNA: TGCAGTGCTATTTACGGGGGGCCTAGCTCCTACAATGAGCAGTTCTTC. Its protein is CSAIYGGPSSYNEQFF.

The CDR3 loop is CATSRDIVTPGNQPQHF. The CDR3 nucleotides read TGTGCCACCAGCAGAGATATCGTAACGCCAGGCAATCAGCCCCAGCATTTT. V usage is TRBV15 and J usage is TRBJ1-5; D is undetermined. Germline V gene data show CDR1 as LNHNV and CDR2 as YYDKDF (reference sequence). CDR3 length: 17 amino acids. Deletions cut 0 bases from V and 2 bases from J, with 14 bases between. The full variable domain, rest sourced from reference TRBV15 and TRBJ1-5, is DAMVIQNPRYQVTQFGKPVTLSCSQTLNHNVMYWYQQKSSQAPKLLFHYYDKDFNNEADTPDNFQSRRPNTSFCFLDIRSPGLGDTAMYLCATSRDIVTPGNQPQHFGDGTRLSIL.

This chain uses TRBV20-1 with TRBJ1-5; D remains unclear. The CDR3 totals 15 residues. Trimming pared 0 bases from V and 5 bases from J, leaving 14 bases between. Germline V gives CDR1 DFQATT, CDR2 SNEGSKA (reference sequence). The CDR3 protein is CSARDGEEPYQPQHF. The CDR3 bases are TGCAGTGCTAGAGATGGGGAGGAGCCGTATCAGCCCCAGCATTTT.